This is a list of T cell receptor beta chains from one sample in a study of cytomegalovirus exposure and HLA in healthy donors. Here immunoSEQ multiplex PCR was the method, and the copy in TCRdb shows in-frame clones only, minus some. The sample yields 100,000 to 150,000 clones, around nine tenths seen once. The sample consisted of PBMCs. These receptors were obtained from a woman aged 25-40 years in good health and CMV-seronegative. The CDR3 runs from the conserved cysteine through the conserved F or W. Fields, in order: D gene, clone size, J gene, V gene, CDR3 protein, CDR3 DNA. D genes are given only for firm matches. Expanded clones are given a class, and other clones once, few, many or no size at all.

d_call: NA
clone_size: NA
j_call: TRBJ1-1
v_call: TRBV7-2
cdr3_aa: CASSLAPGGNTEAFF
cdr3_nt: TGTGCCAGCAGCTTAGCGCCCGGGGGGAACACTGAAGCTTTCTTT

d_call: NA
clone_size: NA
j_call: TRBJ1-1
v_call: TRBV4-1
cdr3_aa: CASSPQGGTEAFF
cdr3_nt: TGCGCCAGCAGCCCCCAGGGAGGCACTGAAGCTTTCTTT

d_call: NA
clone_size: NA
j_call: TRBJ2-1
v_call: TRBV30
cdr3_aa: CAWSVLESPYNEQFF
cdr3_nt: TGTGCCTGGAGTGTACTGGAGTCCCCCTACAATGAGCAGTTCTTC

d_call: NA
clone_size: NA
j_call: TRBJ2-5
v_call: TRBV27
cdr3_aa: CASSIRGETQYF
cdr3_nt: TGTGCCAGCAGTATCAGAGGAGAGACCCAGTACTTC

d_call: NA
clone_size: NA
j_call: TRBJ1-1
v_call: TRBV6-5
cdr3_aa: CASSSQGRDTEAFF
cdr3_nt: TGTGCCAGCAGTTCTCAGGGGAGGGACACTGAAGCTTTCTTT

d_call: TRBD2
clone_size: NA
j_call: TRBJ2-1
v_call: TRBV6-1
cdr3_aa: CASSEGTSGSNEQFF
cdr3_nt: TGTGCCAGCAGTGAAGGGACTAGCGGGAGCAATGAGCAGTTCTTC

d_call: TRBD1
clone_size: NA
j_call: TRBJ2-7
v_call: TRBV27
cdr3_aa: CASSNRGSYEQYF
cdr3_nt: TGTGCCAGCAGTAACAGGGGGAGCTACGAGCAGTACTTC

d_call: TRBD2
clone_size: NA
j_call: TRBJ2-3
v_call: TRBV18
cdr3_aa: CASSQSTSGRSGDTQYF
cdr3_nt: TGTGCCAGCTCCCAGTCGACTAGCGGGAGATCGGGAGATACGCAGTATTTT

d_call: TRBD1
clone_size: once
j_call: TRBJ2-3
v_call: TRBV6-6
cdr3_aa: CASSYRDSYTDTQYF
cdr3_nt: TGTGCCAGCAGTTACCGGGACAGCTACACAGATACGCAGTATTTT

d_call: TRBD2
clone_size: NA
j_call: TRBJ2-7
v_call: TRBV7-9
cdr3_aa: CASSLALTSGRYEQYF
cdr3_nt: TGTGCCAGCAGCTTAGCGCTCACTAGCGGGAGGTACGAGCAGTACTTC

d_call: NA
clone_size: NA
j_call: TRBJ1-1
v_call: TRBV28
cdr3_aa: CASSLTLGGLVTEAFF
cdr3_nt: TGTGCCAGCAGTTTAACTTTGGGGGGGTTGGTCACTGAAGCTTTCTTT

d_call: NA
clone_size: NA
j_call: TRBJ1-5
v_call: TRBV30
cdr3_aa: CAWSRGTTQPQHF
cdr3_nt: TGTGCCTGGAGCAGGGGAACCACTCAGCCCCAGCATTTT

d_call: TRBD1
clone_size: NA
j_call: TRBJ2-2
v_call: TRBV18
cdr3_aa: CASSPWDSANTGELFF
cdr3_nt: TGTGCCAGCTCACCGTGGGACAGCGCGAACACCGGGGAGCTGTTTTTT

d_call: TRBD1
clone_size: NA
j_call: TRBJ1-1
v_call: TRBV7-8
cdr3_aa: CASSPGTGGQLNTEAFF
cdr3_nt: TGTGCCAGCAGCCCAGGGACAGGGGGTCAGTTGAACACTGAAGCTTTCTTT

d_call: NA
clone_size: NA
j_call: TRBJ1-1
v_call: TRBV7-8
cdr3_aa: CASSLGSVEAFF
cdr3_nt: TGTGCCAGCAGCCTAGGGTCGGTTGAAGCTTTCTTT

d_call: TRBD2
clone_size: NA
j_call: TRBJ2-3
v_call: TRBV7-9
cdr3_aa: CASSIKRLAGGSDTQYF
cdr3_nt: TGTGCCAGCAGCATCAAGAGACTAGCGGGGGGGTCAGATACGCAGTATTTT

d_call: NA
clone_size: NA
j_call: TRBJ1-1
v_call: TRBV2
cdr3_aa: CASGPLRGLDWAFF
cdr3_nt: TGTGCCAGCGGCCCCCTCAGGGGTCTGGATTGGGCTTTCTTT

d_call: TRBD2
clone_size: NA
j_call: TRBJ2-5
v_call: TRBV7-2
cdr3_aa: CASSPGGLSSGKLTQYF
cdr3_nt: TGTGCCAGCAGCCCCGGCGGCTTATCTAGCGGGAAGCTGACCCAGTACTTC

d_call: NA
clone_size: NA
j_call: TRBJ1-1
v_call: TRBV6-5
cdr3_aa: CASSYSAVPNTEAFF
cdr3_nt: TGTGCCAGCAGTTACTCGGCAGTCCCGAACACTGAAGCTTTCTTT

d_call: TRBD1
clone_size: NA
j_call: TRBJ1-5
v_call: TRBV27
cdr3_aa: CASSLVTGVSPQHF
cdr3_nt: TGTGCCAGCAGTTTGGTGACAGGGGTATCGCCCCAGCATTTT

d_call: NA
clone_size: few
j_call: TRBJ1-1
v_call: TRBV6-1
cdr3_aa: CASNRDTYMNTEAFF
cdr3_nt: TGTGCCAGTAACCGGGACACATACATGAACACTGAAGCTTTCTTT

d_call: TRBD2
clone_size: NA
j_call: TRBJ2-7
v_call: TRBV6-1
cdr3_aa: CASSDLGLAGGLEQYF
cdr3_nt: TGTGCCAGCAGTGACCTAGGGCTAGCGGGGGGGCTCGAGCAGTACTTC

d_call: TRBD1
clone_size: NA
j_call: TRBJ2-3
v_call: TRBV18
cdr3_aa: CASSYRQGSVDTQYF
cdr3_nt: TGTGCCAGCTCATACAGACAGGGGTCGGTTGATACGCAGTATTTT

d_call: NA
clone_size: once
j_call: TRBJ2-7
v_call: TRBV21-1
cdr3_aa: CASSKDCRATYEQYF
cdr3_nt: TGTGCCAGCAGCAAAGATTGCAGGGCGACCTACGAGCAGTACTTC

d_call: NA
clone_size: NA
j_call: TRBJ1-1
v_call: TRBV4-1
cdr3_aa: CASSPRTQFSQVNTEAFF
cdr3_nt: TGCGCCAGCAGCCCTAGAACTCAATTTTCACAGGTGAACACTGAAGCTTTCTTT

d_call: NA
clone_size: NA
j_call: TRBJ1-4
v_call: TRBV7-8
cdr3_aa: CASSPRRTGTREKLFF
cdr3_nt: TGTGCCAGCAGCCCCAGAAGAACCGGGACTCGGGAAAAACTGTTTTTT

d_call: NA
clone_size: NA
j_call: TRBJ1-2
v_call: TRBV6-4
cdr3_aa: CASSAQGYGYTF
cdr3_nt: TGTGCCAGCAGTGCCCAGGGGTACGGCTACACCTTC

d_call: NA
clone_size: NA
j_call: TRBJ2-7
v_call: TRBV27
cdr3_aa: CASSRVQGTYEQYF
cdr3_nt: TGTGCCAGCAGCCGCGTACAGGGAACCTACGAGCAGTACTTC

d_call: NA
clone_size: NA
j_call: TRBJ2-6
v_call: TRBV19
cdr3_aa: CASSSGWSRGANVLTF
cdr3_nt: TGTGCCAGTAGTAGTGGGTGGTCGAGGGGGGCCAACGTCCTGACTTTC

d_call: NA
clone_size: NA
j_call: TRBJ1-5
v_call: TRBV7-2
cdr3_aa: CASSFPGGARQPQHF
cdr3_nt: TGTGCCAGCAGCTTCCCTGGGGGGGCCAGGCAGCCCCAGCATTTT

d_call: TRBD2
clone_size: once
j_call: TRBJ2-1
v_call: TRBV9
cdr3_aa: CASSSLAGGLVHEQFF
cdr3_nt: TGTGCCAGCAGCTCGCTAGCGGGGGGGCTGGTCCATGAGCAGTTCTTC

d_call: NA
clone_size: once
j_call: TRBJ2-3
v_call: TRBV7-6
cdr3_aa: CASSSLGTDTQYF
cdr3_nt: TGTGCCAGCAGTAGCTTAGGCACAGATACGCAGTATTTT